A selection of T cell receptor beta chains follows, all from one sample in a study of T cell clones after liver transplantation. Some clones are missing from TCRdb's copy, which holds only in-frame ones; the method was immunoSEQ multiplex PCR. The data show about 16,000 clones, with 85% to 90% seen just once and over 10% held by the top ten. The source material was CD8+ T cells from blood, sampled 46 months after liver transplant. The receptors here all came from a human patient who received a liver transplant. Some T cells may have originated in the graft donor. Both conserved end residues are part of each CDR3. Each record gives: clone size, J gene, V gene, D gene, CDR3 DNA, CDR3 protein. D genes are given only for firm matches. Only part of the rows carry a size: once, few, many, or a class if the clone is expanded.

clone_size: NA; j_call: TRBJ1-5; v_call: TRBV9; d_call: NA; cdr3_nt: TGTGCCAGCAGCGTAGGAGGGGGGGGGAGCAATCAGCCCCAGCATTTT; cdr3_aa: CASSVGGGGSNQPQHF
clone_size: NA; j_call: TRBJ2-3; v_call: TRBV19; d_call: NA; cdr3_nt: TGTGCCAGTAGTGCAGGGAGTGTGATTTTTGTAGATACGCAGTATTTT; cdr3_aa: CASSAGSVIFVDTQYF
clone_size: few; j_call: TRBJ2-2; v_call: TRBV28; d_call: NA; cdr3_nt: TGTGCCAGCAGTGCAACAGGGTTCACCGGGGAGCTGTTTTTT; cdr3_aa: CASSATGFTGELFF
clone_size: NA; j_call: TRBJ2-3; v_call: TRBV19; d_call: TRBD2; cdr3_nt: TGTGCCAGTAGTATACTAGCGGGAGGATCGAATACGCAGTATTTT; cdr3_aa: CASSILAGGSNTQYF
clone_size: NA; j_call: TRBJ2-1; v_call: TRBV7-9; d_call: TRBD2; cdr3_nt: TGTGCCAGCAGGGAGTGGGCGGGAGGGCCTGATGAGCAGTTCTTC; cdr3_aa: CASREWAGGPDEQFF
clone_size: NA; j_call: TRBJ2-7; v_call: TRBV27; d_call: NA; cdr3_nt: TGTGCCAGCAGCCGGGCCACTTCCTACGAGCAGTACTTC; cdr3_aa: CASSRATSYEQYF
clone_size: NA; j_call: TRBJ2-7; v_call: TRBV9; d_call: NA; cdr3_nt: TGTGCCAGCAGCGTGATGGACTCTGCCTACGAGCAGTACTTC; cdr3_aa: CASSVMDSAYEQYF
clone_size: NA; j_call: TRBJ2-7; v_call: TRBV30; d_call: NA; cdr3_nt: TGTGCCTGGAGCCACGGGAGCTCCTACGAGCAGTACTTC; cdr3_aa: CAWSHGSSYEQYF
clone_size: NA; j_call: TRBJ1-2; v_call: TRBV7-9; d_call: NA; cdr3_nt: TGTGCCAGCAGCTCCCGGGGGAATGGCTACACCTTC; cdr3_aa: CASSSRGNGYTF
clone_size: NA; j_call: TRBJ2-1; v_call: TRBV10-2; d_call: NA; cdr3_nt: TGCGCCAGCAGGGACAGCAATGAGCAGTTCTTC; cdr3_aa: CASRDSNEQFF
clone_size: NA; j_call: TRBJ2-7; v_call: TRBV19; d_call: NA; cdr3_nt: TGTGCCAGTAGCCCCGGGACCTCCTACGAGCAGTACTTC; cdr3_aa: CASSPGTSYEQYF
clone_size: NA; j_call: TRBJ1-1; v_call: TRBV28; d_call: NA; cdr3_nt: TGTGCCAGCAGTTTAAGGCGTTATGAAGCTTTCTTT; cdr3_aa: CASSLRRYEAFF
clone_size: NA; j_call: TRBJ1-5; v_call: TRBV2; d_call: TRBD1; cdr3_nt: TGTGCCAGCGCGAGAGGGGACAGGGGGATTCAGCCCCAGCATTTT; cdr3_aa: CASARGDRGIQPQHF
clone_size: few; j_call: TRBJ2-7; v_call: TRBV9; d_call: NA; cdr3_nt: TGTGCCAGCAGCGTAGGCATTAGCTCCTACGAGCAGTACTTC; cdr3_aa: CASSVGISSYEQYF
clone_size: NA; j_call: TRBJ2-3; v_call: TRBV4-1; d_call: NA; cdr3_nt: TGCGCCAGCAGCCATTATCGAGGGGATACGCAGTATTTT; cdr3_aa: CASSHYRGDTQYF
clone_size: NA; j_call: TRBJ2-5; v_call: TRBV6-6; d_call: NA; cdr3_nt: TGTGCCAGCAGCATAGCACAGGGCAGGGAGGAGACCCAGTACTTC; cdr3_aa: CASSIAQGREETQYF
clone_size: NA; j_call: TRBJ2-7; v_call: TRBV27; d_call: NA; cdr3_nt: TGTGCCAGCAGTTTATCTTGGGCAGCCTGGACCGACGAGCAGTACTTC; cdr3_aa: CASSLSWAAWTDEQYF
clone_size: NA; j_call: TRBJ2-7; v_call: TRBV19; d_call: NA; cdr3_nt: TGTGCCAGTAGTATAGACCCCGCCAACGAGCAGTACTTC; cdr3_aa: CASSIDPANEQYF
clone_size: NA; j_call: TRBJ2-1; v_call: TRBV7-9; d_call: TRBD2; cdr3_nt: TGTGCCAGCAGCTTTAGCGGGAGGGAGGACAATGAGCAGTTCTTC; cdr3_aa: CASSFSGREDNEQFF
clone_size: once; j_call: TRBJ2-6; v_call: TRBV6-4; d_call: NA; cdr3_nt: TGTGCCAGCAGTAATACGCACTCACGACAAAGTCGGGCCAACGTCCTGACTTTC; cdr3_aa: CASSNTHSRQSRANVLTF
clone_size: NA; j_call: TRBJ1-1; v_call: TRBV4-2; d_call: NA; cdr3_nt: TGTGCCAGCAGCCAAGTTGACAGAGGGAACACTGAAGCTTTCTTT; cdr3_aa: CASSQVDRGNTEAFF
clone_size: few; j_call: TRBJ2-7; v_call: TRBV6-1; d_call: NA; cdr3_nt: TGTGCCAGCAGTGAACCGCGAGCGGGTTCCCCTTCCTACGAGCAGTACTTC; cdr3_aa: CASSEPRAGSPSYEQYF
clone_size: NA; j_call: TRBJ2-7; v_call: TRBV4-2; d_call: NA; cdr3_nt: TGTGCCAGCAGCCAGACGCACAGCTACGAGCAGTACTTC; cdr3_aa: CASSQTHSYEQYF
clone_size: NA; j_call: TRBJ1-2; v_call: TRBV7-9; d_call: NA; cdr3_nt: TGTGCCAGCAGCTTAGTAGGGGACGGCTACACCTTC; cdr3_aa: CASSLVGDGYTF
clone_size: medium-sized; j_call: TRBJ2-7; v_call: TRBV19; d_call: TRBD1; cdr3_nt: TGTGCCAGTAGTCCGACAGGGTGGGTCGAGCAGTACTTC; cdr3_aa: CASSPTGWVEQYF
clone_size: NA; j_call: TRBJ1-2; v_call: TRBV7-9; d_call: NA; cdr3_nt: TGTGCCAGCAGCGCCCAAATCTATGGCTACACCTTC; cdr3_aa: CASSAQIYGYTF
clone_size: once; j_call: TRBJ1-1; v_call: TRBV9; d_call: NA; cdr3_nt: TGTGCCAGCACCCCGGGGAAGTTCGGGGAAGCTTTCTTT; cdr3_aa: CASTPGKFGEAFF
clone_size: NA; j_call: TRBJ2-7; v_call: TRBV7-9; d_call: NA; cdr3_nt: TGTGCCAGCGGAACCTACGAGCAGTACTTC; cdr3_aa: CASGTYEQYF
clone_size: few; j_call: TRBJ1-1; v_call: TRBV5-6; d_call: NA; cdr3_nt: TGTGCCAGCAGCTTCCTAATGAACACTGAAGCTTTCTTT; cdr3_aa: CASSFLMNTEAFF